The 9 T cell receptor beta chains listed next were all sequenced from one sample in a study of T cell repertoires in cytomegalovirus infection. For these TCRs, the target antigens are not known. TCRdb re-derived calls from the reads in MiXCR, one entry per CDR3 protein. The repertoire consists of around 900,000 distinct CDR3 sequences, with 30% to 40% occurring once and the leading ten covering more than 12%. The sequenced sample was cultured CD8+ T cells from PBMCs, obtained from culture after CMV antigen stimulation. These receptors came from a human donor in good health (CMV status not recorded). Some clones in this sample may be carry-over from other donors' samples.

This chain joins TRBV27 and TRBJ1-1, with D maybe TRBD1 (5 bases). The CDR3 has 17 amino acids. CDR1 MNHEY and CDR2 SMNVEV come from the germline V gene (reference sequence). The V gene lost 2 bases and the J gene lost 0 bases, with 16 bases spanning the gap. For the CDR3, the DNA is TGTGCCAGCAGTTTACAGGGTCCCGAATTGTTGAACACTGAAGCTTTCTTT. Its translation: CASSLQGPELLNTEAFF.

This chain connects TRBV29-1 to TRBJ1-2, with 7 bases aligning to TRBD1. This CDR3 comprises 13 residues. Germline V gene lookup returns CDR1 SQVTM and CDR2 ANQGSEA. V lost 3 bases to trimming and J lost 4 bases; unmatched junction nucleotides: 5. The CDR3 DNA reads TGCAGCGTTGAGACAGGGATCGTCTATGGCTACACCTTC. It yields the protein CSVETGIVYGYTF.

About this clonotype: A read error is possible here, since a much larger clone lies one base away. This chain uses TRBV7-2 with TRBJ1-6; possible D gene TRBD1, 5 bases. Germline-derived CDR1 and CDR2 are SGHTA and FQGNSA. Trimming shortened V by 1 base and J by 9 bases, and 16 bases separated the two germline ends. The CDR3 consists of 16 residues. CDR3 nucleotides: TGTGCCAGCAGCTTAGGAAGAAAGGACATGGGTTCACCCCTCCACTTT. Translated, it gives CASSLGRKDMGSPLHF.

Concerning this clonotype: Without the conserved terminal phenylalanine or tryptophan, this CDR3 likely stems from a read error. This rearrangement joins TRBV7-4 to TRBJ1-1; possibly TRBD1 for D (5 bases). Germline V lookup: CDR1 SGHVT, CDR2 SQSDAQ. The CDR3 loop spans 14 amino acids. The ends were cut back, 1 base at V and 1 base at J, with 7 bases in the middle. The CDR3 region has the DNA TGTGCCAGCAGCTTAGACAGGAAGAACACTGAAGCTTTCCTT. Protein sequence: CASSLDRKNTEAFL.

A word on this clonotype: The CDR3 carries no conserved terminal phenylalanine or tryptophan, so it likely arises from a read error. The chain uses TRBV27 and TRBJ2-5, with D unclear. The CDR3 sequence is 15 residues long. Germline V gene lookup returns CDR1 MNHEY and CDR2 SMNVEV (reference sequence). V was pared by 2 bases and J by 1 base, with 11 bases between. The CDR3 coding sequence is TGTGCCAGCAGTTTAACATCTAGAGCCCAAGAGACCCAGTACTCC. It specifies CASSLTSRAQETQYS.

In this sample, this clonotype turned up a few times. This chain links TRBV6-5 with TRBJ2-1; D is unresolved. V lost 4 bases, J lost 0 bases, and 10 bases lay in between. This CDR3 has 15 amino acids. Looked up from germline, CDR1 is MNHEY and CDR2 is SVGAGI. This chain's CDR3 is CASSLGSNSYNEQFF. In DNA form, the CDR3 reads TGTGCCAGCAGTTTAGGCAGTAACTCCTACAATGAGCAGTTCTTC.

The chain has TRBV20-1 and TRBJ2-7, with 8 bases identical to TRBD1. The germline V gene has CDR1 DFQATT and CDR2 SNEGSKA (reference sequence). V trimming: 6 bases; J trimming: 5 bases; junction bases outside the gene matches: 9. The CDR3 contains 13 residues. CDR3 region: CSAVLDREDEQYF. The CDR3 DNA sequence: TGCAGTGCCGTTTTGGACAGGGAGGACGAGCAGTACTTC.

The chain has TRBV6-1 and TRBJ2-7; no firm D call. The V end was cut by 1 base, the J end by 0 bases, with 13 bases between. The germline V gene has CDR1 MNHNS and CDR2 SASEGT. The CDR3 is made up of 16 amino acids. Here the CDR3 reads CASSEDRRRFSYEQYV. Written as DNA, the CDR3 is TGTGCCAGCAGTGAAGATAGGCGCAGATTCTCCTACGAGCAGTACGTC.

Turning to this clonotype: A single base separates this from a much larger clone, so it may be a read error. Here the CDR3 omits its conserved ending phenylalanine or tryptophan, so a read error is the likely source. The rearrangement joins TRBV7-6 to TRBJ1-1; D may be TRBD1 (5 bases). The CDR3 spans 15 residues. Trimming stripped 1 base from V and 1 base from J, with 10 bases between. Per germline, CDR1 SGHVS and CDR2 FNYEAQ. CDR3 nucleotide sequence: TGTGCCAGCAGCTTAGATGGGACGGCGAACACTGAAGCTTTCTCT. This translates into CASSLDGTANTEAFS.